A single sample gave rise to the 24 T cell receptor beta chains below, sequenced in a study of shared clonotypes between healthy human individuals. TCRdb's table, derived via immunoSEQ multiplex PCR, lists solely in-frame clones and lacks some. The table records hundreds of thousands of clones, about 91% of them present only once. In the naive CD8 group, cells lacked CD45RO and were positively selected for CCR7, so terminally differentiated effector memory CD45RA+ cells were left out. Sequencing input: naive CD8+ T cells sorted from blood. These receptors all come from a young man in good health.

About this clone: This sample includes further DNA sequences coding for the same CDR3. V gene TRBV11-2 combines with J gene TRBJ2-5; 12 nucleotides match TRBD2. The CDR3 totals 16 residues. CDR1 is SGHAT, CDR2 FQNNGV, per germline. Unmatched junction bases numbered 7, after V lost 4 bases and J lost 4 bases. The CDR3 protein is CASSSRLAGVGETQYF. The DNA for the CDR3 is TGTGCCAGCAGCTCCAGACTAGCGGGAGTAGGAGAGACCCAGTACTTC.

This clone appeared a single time. The gene calls are TRBV7-9 and TRBJ1-5; D gene unclear. CDR1 and CDR2 (germline): SEHNR, FQNEAQ (reference sequence). V was trimmed by 3 bases and J by 4 bases, leaving 4 bases between them. The CDR3 has 12 residues. This chain's CDR3 is CASSLKNQPQHF. CDR3 in DNA: TGTGCCAGCAGCTTGAAGAATCAGCCCCAGCATTTT.

This chain links TRBV11-2 with TRBJ2-1; weak D call: TRBD2 (5 bases). V was cut by 5 bases and J by 3 bases, with 14 bases left in between. CDR1 SGHAT and CDR2 FQNNGV come from the germline V gene. The CDR3 extends over 15 amino acids. CDR3 region: CASSPPRAGYNEQFF. CDR3 DNA sequence: TGTGCCAGCAGCCCTCCGAGGGCCGGCTACAATGAGCAGTTCTTC.

This chain uses TRBV15 with TRBJ2-3; weak D call: TRBD2 (6 bases). This CDR3 is built from 13 residues. Germline CDR1 is LNHNV and CDR2 is YYDKDF (reference sequence). Between the trimmed V and J ends, which lost 5 bases and 3 bases, there was a span of 9 bases. The CDR3 region is CATSASETDTQYF. The CDR3 DNA is TGTGCCACCAGCGCTAGCGAGACAGATACGCAGTATTTT.

The chain carries TRBV11-2 and TRBJ2-6; D is undetermined. V lost 5 bases to trimming and J lost 4 bases, with 12 bases between them. Germline V gives CDR1 SGHAT, CDR2 FQNNGV. This CDR3 has 15 amino acids. CDR3 DNA sequence: TGTGCCAGCAGCCCCCGAGCCCCCGGGGCCAACGTCCTGACTTTC. Translation: CASSPRAPGANVLTF.

The chain joins TRBV7-2 to TRBJ2-2; 10 bases fit TRBD2. CDR1 is SGHTA and CDR2 is FQGNSA in the germline V gene. The V segment lost 2 bases and the J segment 4 bases; nucleotides outside the gene matches: 4. This CDR3 has 16 residues. For the CDR3, the DNA is TGTGCCAGCAGCTTACTAGCGGGAGTCATCACCGGGGAGCTGTTTTTT. Translating gives CASSLLAGVITGELFF.

This rearrangement joins TRBV4-1 to TRBJ2-1; TRBD1 aligns across 7 bases. The length of the CDR3 is 13 residues. The junction had 5 bases not matched to a gene; V was cut back by 3 bases and J by 9 bases. The V gene's germline CDR1 is MGHRA and CDR2 YSYEKL. The CDR3 sequence: CASSHIPGGEQFF. CDR3 DNA sequence: TGCGCCAGCAGCCACATCCCAGGGGGTGAGCAGTTCTTC.

The V gene is TRBV2, the J gene TRBJ2-7; D may be TRBD1 (6 bases). The CDR3 has 12 residues. The germline V gene encodes CDR1 SNHLY and CDR2 FYNNEI. V was shortened by 7 bases and J by 2 bases, with 9 bases between the two germline ends. The CDR3 loop reads CASKDSPYEQYF. CDR3 DNA: TGTGCCAGCAAGGACAGCCCCTACGAGCAGTACTTC.

The chain joins TRBV28 to TRBJ2-7; 8 bases are shared with TRBD2. V lost 3 bases and J lost 5; bases outside the gene matches: 6. The germline V gene encodes CDR1 MDHEN and CDR2 SYDVKM. The CDR3 covers 14 residues. The CDR3 coding sequence is TGTGCCAGCAGTTTCCTGACTAGCGATGACGAGCAGTACTTC. Amino acid sequence: CASSFLTSDDEQYF.

This sequence joins TRBV7-6 and TRBJ2-2, with 11 bases matching TRBD2. The CDR3 runs to 19 residues. The germline V gene encodes CDR1 SGHVS and CDR2 FNYEAQ. V dropped 5 bases and J dropped 5; count of bases not matched to a gene: 16. The CDR3 reads CASSRPMGLAGGRTGELFF. The CDR3 nucleotides read TGTGCCAGCAGCCGCCCCATGGGGCTAGCGGGAGGTCGGACCGGGGAGCTGTTTTTT.

Regarding this clone: Other DNA sequences in this sample translate to the same CDR3. This rearrangement joins TRBV18 to TRBJ2-7; tentative D call: TRBD1 (5 bases). V was pared by 0 bases and J by 2 bases, with 5 bases between. Germline V gene data show CDR1 as KGHSH and CDR2 as LQKENI. There are 13 residues in the CDR3. The CDR3 protein is CASSPPGAYEQYF. Here the CDR3 DNA reads TGTGCCAGCTCACCACCAGGGGCCTACGAGCAGTACTTC.

The V call is TRBV25-1, the J call TRBJ2-1, with D perhaps matching TRBD2 (7 bases). The CDR3 runs 15 residues. Per germline, CDR1 MGHDK and CDR2 SYGVNS. Trimming took off 2 bases at V and 9 bases at J, with 17 bases between the two ends. CDR3 DNA: TGTGCCAGCAGTGAAACAGGACTAGAGGGGGGTGAGCAGTTCTTC. It is translated as CASSETGLEGGEQFF.

J is TRBJ2-1 and V is TRBV4-2; 8 bases agree with TRBD2. The length of the CDR3 is 13 residues. Germline CDR1 and CDR2: LGHNA and YNFKEQ. V gave up 3 bases and J gave up 9 bases; unmatched junction bases: 4. The CDR3 DNA is TGTGCCAGCAGCCATTATAGCGGGGTTGAGCAGTTCTTC. It yields the protein CASSHYSGVEQFF.

V and J are TRBV6-5 and TRBJ2-7; possibly TRBD2 for D (5 bases). Germline CDR1 and CDR2: MNHEY and SVGAGI. Trimming removed 6 bases at V and 5 bases at J, with 8 bases between. The CDR3 is 11 amino acids. The CDR3 bases are TGTGCCAGCAGCTCGGGGAACGAGCAGTACTTC. Translation gives CASSSGNEQYF.

In this sample, this clone turned up a few times. V and J are TRBV10-3 and TRBJ1-1; the D is unclear. Trimming pared 2 bases from V and 0 bases from J, leaving 7 bases between. The germline gives CDR1 ENHRY, CDR2 SYGVKD. The CDR3 totals 14 residues. CDR3 protein: CAISETAMNTEAFF. The CDR3 nucleotides are TGTGCCATCAGTGAGACAGCAATGAACACTGAAGCTTTCTTT.

The V call is TRBV9, the J call TRBJ2-1, with 7 bases aligning to TRBD2. The CDR3 is made up of 18 amino acids. The ends lost 0 bases at V and 4 bases at J; junction bases unmatched: 13. Germline CDR1 and CDR2: SGDLS and YYNGEE. The CDR3 loop is CASSVVKTSPTQYNEQFF. Written as DNA, the CDR3 is TGTGCCAGCAGCGTAGTGAAGACTAGCCCCACCCAGTACAATGAGCAGTTCTTC.

CDR3 in DNA: TGTGCCAGCAGCGTAGTGTCAGGCAGCGAGCAGTACTTC. This translates into CASSVVSGSEQYF. This chain uses TRBV9 with TRBJ2-7; D gene unclear. The V gene's germline CDR1 is SGDLS and CDR2 YYNGEE. This CDR3 region has 13 residues. V shed 0 bases and J shed 6 bases, with 10 bases lying between them.

V and J are TRBV28 and TRBJ2-1; perhaps TRBD2 as D (5 bases). Trimming removed 3 bases at V and 8 bases at J, with 14 bases between. The CDR3 extends over 14 amino acids. Germline assignment: CDR1 MDHEN and CDR2 SYDVKM. This CDR3 is CASSFKDFHDEQFF. CDR3 sequence (DNA): TGTGCCAGCAGTTTCAAGGACTTTCACGATGAGCAGTTCTTC.

V usage is TRBV7-9 and J usage is TRBJ2-3, with D tentatively TRBD1 or TRBD2 (5 bases each). CDR3 length: 15 residues. Germline CDR1 reads SEHNR; CDR2 reads FQNEAQ (reference sequence). V was cut by 5 bases and J by 6 bases, with 18 bases left in between. The CDR3 protein is CASSPRWAWGDTQYF. For the CDR3, the DNA is TGTGCCAGCAGCCCCCGTTGGGCGTGGGGGGATACGCAGTATTTT.

A single count supports this clone. This chain uses TRBV29-1 with TRBJ2-5, with 8 positions matching TRBD2. CDR1 is SQVTM and CDR2 is ANQGSEA in the germline V gene. J was trimmed by 4 bases and V by 5 bases; bases with no gene match: 9. CDR3 length: 14 residues. CDR3 protein: CSVTIGLAGETQYF. CDR3 in DNA: TGCAGCGTTACAATAGGACTAGCCGGAGAGACCCAGTACTTC. The full variable domain, its missing parts supplied by reference TRBV29-1 and TRBJ2-5, is SAVISQKPSRDICQRGTSLTIQCQVDSQVTMMFWYRQQPGQSLTLIATANQGSEATYESGFVIDKFPISRPNLTFSTLTVSNMSPEDSSIYLCSVTIGLAGETQYFGPGTRLLVL.

V usage is TRBV28 and J usage is TRBJ1-5, with 7 bases aligning to TRBD1. Germline CDR1 reads MDHEN; CDR2 reads SYDVKM. V was pared by 5 bases and J by 0 bases, with 4 bases of the junction left unmatched. The CDR3 spans 15 residues. The CDR3 loop reads CASSAGQASNQPQHF. The CDR3 coding sequence is TGTGCCAGCAGTGCCGGACAGGCTAGCAATCAGCCCCAGCATTTT.

The chain couples TRBV7-9 to TRBJ2-7; the match to TRBD2 covers 7 bases. The CDR3 consists of 16 residues. From germline, CDR1 is SEHNR and CDR2 FQNEAQ (reference sequence). With V trimmed by 1 base and J by 4 bases, 10 bases remained unmatched. The chain's CDR3 is CASSLVGTSDLYEQYF. The CDR3, as DNA: TGTGCCAGCAGCTTAGTAGGTACTAGCGACCTGTACGAGCAGTACTTC.

The chain uses TRBV7-6 and TRBJ2-7; TRBD1 matches at 8 bases. There are 14 residues in the CDR3. Germline lookup yields CDR1 SGHVS and CDR2 FNYEAQ. Trimming at V came to 5 bases and at J to 2 bases, leaving 5 bases not matched to a gene. CDR3 amino acids: CASSPQDRAYEQYF. In nucleotides, the CDR3 is TGTGCCAGCAGCCCACAGGACAGGGCCTACGAGCAGTACTTC.

This sequence joins TRBV27 and TRBJ2-7; weak D call: TRBD2 (5 bases). Germline loops: CDR1 MNHEY, CDR2 SMNVEV (reference sequence). V dropped 2 bases and J dropped 3 bases, with 11 bases sitting between them. CDR3 size: 14 residues. The CDR3 DNA sequence: TGTGCCAGCAGTTTAGGAGGCGGAGTCTACGAGCAGTACTTC. Translation gives CASSLGGGVYEQYF.